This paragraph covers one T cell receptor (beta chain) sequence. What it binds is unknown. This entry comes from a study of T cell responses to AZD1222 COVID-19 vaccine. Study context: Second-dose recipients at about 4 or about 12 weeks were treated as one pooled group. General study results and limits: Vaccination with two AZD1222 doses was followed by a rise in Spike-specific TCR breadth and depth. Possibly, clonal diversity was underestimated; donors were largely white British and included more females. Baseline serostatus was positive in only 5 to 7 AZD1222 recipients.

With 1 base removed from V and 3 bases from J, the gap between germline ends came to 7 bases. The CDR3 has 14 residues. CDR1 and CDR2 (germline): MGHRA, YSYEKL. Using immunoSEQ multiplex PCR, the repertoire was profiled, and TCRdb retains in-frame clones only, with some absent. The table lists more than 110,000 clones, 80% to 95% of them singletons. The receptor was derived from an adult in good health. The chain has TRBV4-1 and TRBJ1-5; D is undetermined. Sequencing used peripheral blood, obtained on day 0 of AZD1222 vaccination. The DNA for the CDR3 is TGCGCCAGCAGCCAAGGGTGGGTCAATCAGCCCCAGCATTTT. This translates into CASSQGWVNQPQHF.